Here is one T cell receptor beta chain with its context. Which antigen it targets is not known. It has no much larger one-base neighbor in the sample; base qualities were not kept. These data come from a study of T cell changes during pregnancy in multiple sclerosis (dated by TCRdb to the late 2010s). Turning to the overall study: The study examined how the T cell repertoire changed over the course of pregnancy in women with multiple sclerosis.

V has 6 bases trimmed and J has 0 bases trimmed; junction bases matching no gene number 4. The CDR3 spans 15 residues, from the cysteine through the phenylalanine. The retained sequence is limited to the CDR3, 45 bases, with the frame set at the first base. CDR1 SGHTA and CDR2 FQGNSA are derived from the germline V gene. Libraries were built with the immunoSEQ multiplex PCR assay. This is the immuneACCESS table as TCRdb keeps it, with only in-frame sequences that have V and J called. A part of the clones is gone; compared with another copy, unresolved V genes explain less than half, and the rest is unexplained. The sample table records about 31,000 clones; around nine tenths of these occur just once. About 5.8% of the sample belongs to the ten largest clones.

The receptor chain draws on TRBV7-2 and TRBJ1-4; TRBD1 aligns with 7 central bases. This clonotype originated in a female donor with multiple sclerosis, enrolled in a pregnancy study. Material: CD8+ T cells from peripheral blood mononuclear cells, obtained in the second trimester of pregnancy. The CDR3 sequence is CASRRGTATNEKLFF. Read as DNA, the sequence is TGTGCCAGCAGAAGGGGGACAGCAACTAATGAAAAACTGTTTTTT.